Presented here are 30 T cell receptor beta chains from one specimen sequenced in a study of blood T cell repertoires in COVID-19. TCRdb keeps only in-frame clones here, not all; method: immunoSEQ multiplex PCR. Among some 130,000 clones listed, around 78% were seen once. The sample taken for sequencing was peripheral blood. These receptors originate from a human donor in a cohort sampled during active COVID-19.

The DNA for the CDR3 is TGTGCCAGCAGAAACGGACAGGGTTCGAGCAATCAGCCCCAGCATTTT. Its protein is CASRNGQGSSNQPQHF. This rearrangement joins TRBV6-6 to TRBJ1-5; 8 nucleotides align to TRBD1. Looked up from germline, CDR1 is MNHNY and CDR2 is SVGAGI (reference sequence). The CDR3 loop spans 16 amino acids. V was pared by 6 bases and J by 1 base, with 8 bases of the junction left unmatched.

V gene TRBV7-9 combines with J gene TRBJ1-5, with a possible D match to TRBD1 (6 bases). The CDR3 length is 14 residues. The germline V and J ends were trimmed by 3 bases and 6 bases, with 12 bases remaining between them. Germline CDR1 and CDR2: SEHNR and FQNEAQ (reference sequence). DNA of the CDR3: TGTGCCAGCAGCTTGGGGGGGCTCGGTCAGCCCCAGCATTTT. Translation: CASSLGGLGQPQHF.

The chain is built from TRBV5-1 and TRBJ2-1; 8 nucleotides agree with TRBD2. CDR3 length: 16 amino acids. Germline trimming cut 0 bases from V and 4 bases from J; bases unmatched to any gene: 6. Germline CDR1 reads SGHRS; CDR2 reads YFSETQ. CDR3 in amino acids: CASSLGASGSYNEQFF. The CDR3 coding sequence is TGCGCCAGCAGCTTGGGGGCTAGCGGGTCGTACAATGAGCAGTTCTTC.

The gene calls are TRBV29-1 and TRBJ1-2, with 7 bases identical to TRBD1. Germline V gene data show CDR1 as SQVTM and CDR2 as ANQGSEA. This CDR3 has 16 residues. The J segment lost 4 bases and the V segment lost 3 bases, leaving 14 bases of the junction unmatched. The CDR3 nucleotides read TGCAGCGTTGACCCTCACGAGGGGGCGCAGGTCTATGGCTACACCTTC. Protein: CSVDPHEGAQVYGYTF.

CDR3 sequence (DNA): TGTGCCAGCAGAACAGGGGGAAACACTGAAGCTTTCTTT. Its protein is CASRTGGNTEAFF. The V and J genes are TRBV28 and TRBJ1-1; 8 nucleotides align to TRBD1. Losses at the gene ends were 6 bases for V and 2 bases for J; bases not matched to a gene: 2. The CDR3 totals 13 residues. In germline, CDR1 is MDHEN, CDR2 SYDVKM.

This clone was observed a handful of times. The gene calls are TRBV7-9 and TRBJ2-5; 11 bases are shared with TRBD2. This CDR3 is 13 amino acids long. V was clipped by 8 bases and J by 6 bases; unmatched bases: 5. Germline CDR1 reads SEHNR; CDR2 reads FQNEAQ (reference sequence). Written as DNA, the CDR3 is TGTGCCAGCCTGCTAGCGGGGGGAAAGACCCAGTACTTC. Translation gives CASLLAGGKTQYF.

The CDR3 coding sequence is TGTGCCAGCTCACCTCGAAACTCGAACACTGAAGCTTTCTTT. This gives the protein CASSPRNSNTEAFF. The chain couples TRBV18 to TRBJ1-1; D not resolved. Germline V gives CDR1 KGHSH, CDR2 LQKENI. The V and J ends lost 3 bases and 1 base respectively, with 9 bases between them. The CDR3 loop spans 14 amino acids.

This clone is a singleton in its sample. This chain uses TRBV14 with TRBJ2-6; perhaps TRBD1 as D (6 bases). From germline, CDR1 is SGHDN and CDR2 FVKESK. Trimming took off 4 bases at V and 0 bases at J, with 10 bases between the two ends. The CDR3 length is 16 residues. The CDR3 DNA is TGTGCCAGCAGCCGGGGACAATTCTCTGGGGCCAACGTCCTGACTTTC. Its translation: CASSRGQFSGANVLTF.

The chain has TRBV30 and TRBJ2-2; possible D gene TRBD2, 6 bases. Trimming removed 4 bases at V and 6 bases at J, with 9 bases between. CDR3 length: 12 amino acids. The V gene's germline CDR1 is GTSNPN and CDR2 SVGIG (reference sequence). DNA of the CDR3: TGTGCCTGGATGTGGGGGGCCGGGGAGCTGTTTTTT. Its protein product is CAWMWGAGELFF.

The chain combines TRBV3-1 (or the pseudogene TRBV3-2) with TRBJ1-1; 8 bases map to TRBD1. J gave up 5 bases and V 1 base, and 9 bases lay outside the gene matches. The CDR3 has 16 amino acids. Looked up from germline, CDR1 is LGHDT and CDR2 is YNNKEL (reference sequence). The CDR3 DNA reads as TGTGCCAGCAGCCAAGTTCCAGGGGGCAGGAGGACTGAAGCTTTCTTT. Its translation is CASSQVPGGRRTEAFF.

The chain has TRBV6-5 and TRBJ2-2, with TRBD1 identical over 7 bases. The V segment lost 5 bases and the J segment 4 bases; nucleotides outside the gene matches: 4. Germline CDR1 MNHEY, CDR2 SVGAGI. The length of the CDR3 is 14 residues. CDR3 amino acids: CASSRQGSTGELFF. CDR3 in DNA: TGTGCCAGCAGTAGACAGGGTAGCACCGGGGAGCTGTTTTTT.

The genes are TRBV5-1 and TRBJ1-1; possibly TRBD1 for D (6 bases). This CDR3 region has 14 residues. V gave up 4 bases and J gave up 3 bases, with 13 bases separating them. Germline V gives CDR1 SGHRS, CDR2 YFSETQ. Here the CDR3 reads CASSATGGHTEAFF. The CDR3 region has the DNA TGCGCCAGCAGCGCGACAGGTGGTCACACTGAAGCTTTCTTT.

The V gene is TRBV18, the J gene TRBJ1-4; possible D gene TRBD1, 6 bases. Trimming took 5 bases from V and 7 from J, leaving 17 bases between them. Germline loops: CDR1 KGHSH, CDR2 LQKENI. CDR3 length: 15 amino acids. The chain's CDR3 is CASSAGEGLGEKLFF. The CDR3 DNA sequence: TGTGCCAGCTCAGCAGGGGAGGGGCTCGGTGAAAAACTGTTTTTT.

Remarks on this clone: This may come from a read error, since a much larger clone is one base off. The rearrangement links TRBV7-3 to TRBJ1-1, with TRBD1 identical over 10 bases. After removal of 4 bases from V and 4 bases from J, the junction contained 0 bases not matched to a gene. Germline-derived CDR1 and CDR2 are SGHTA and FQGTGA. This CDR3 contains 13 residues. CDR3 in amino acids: CASSWDRGTEAFF. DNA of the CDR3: TGTGCCAGCAGCTGGGACAGGGGCACTGAAGCTTTCTTT. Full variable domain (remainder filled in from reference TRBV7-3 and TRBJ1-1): GAGVSQTPSNKVTEKGKYVELRCDPISGHTALYWYRQSLGQGPEFLIYFQGTGAADDSGLPNDRFFAVRPEGSVSTLKIQRTERGDSAVYLCASSWDRGTEAFFGQGTRLTVV.

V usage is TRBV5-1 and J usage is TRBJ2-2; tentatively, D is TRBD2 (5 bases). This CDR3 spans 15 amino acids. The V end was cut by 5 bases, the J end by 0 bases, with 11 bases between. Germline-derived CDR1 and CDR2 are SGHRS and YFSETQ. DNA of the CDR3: TGCGCCAGCAGTTATCTCGGGGCGAACACCGGGGAGCTGTTTTTT. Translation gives CASSYLGANTGELFF.

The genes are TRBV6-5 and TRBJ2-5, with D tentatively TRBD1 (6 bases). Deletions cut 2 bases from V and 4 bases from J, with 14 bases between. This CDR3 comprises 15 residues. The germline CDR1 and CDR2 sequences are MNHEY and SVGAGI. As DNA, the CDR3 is TGTGCCAGCAGTTACCCCACAGGGAAAGGAGAGACCCAGTACTTC. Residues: CASSYPTGKGETQYF.

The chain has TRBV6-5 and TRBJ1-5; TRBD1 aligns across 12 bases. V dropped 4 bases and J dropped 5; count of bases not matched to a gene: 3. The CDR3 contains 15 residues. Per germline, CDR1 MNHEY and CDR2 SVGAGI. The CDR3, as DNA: TGTGCCAGCAGTTCCGGGACAGGGGGCTATCAGCCCCAGCATTTT. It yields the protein CASSSGTGGYQPQHF.

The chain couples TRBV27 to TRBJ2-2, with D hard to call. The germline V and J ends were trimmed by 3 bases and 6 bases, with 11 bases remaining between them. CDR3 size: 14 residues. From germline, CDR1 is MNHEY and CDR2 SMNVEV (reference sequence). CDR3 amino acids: CASSFSLGPGELFF. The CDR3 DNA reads TGTGCCAGCAGTTTTAGTCTTGGGCCCGGGGAGCTGTTTTTT.

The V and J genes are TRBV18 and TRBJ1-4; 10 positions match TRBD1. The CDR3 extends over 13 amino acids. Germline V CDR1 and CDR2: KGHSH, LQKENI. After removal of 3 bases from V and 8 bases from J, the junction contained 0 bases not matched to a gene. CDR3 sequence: CASSPGQGEKLFF. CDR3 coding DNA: TGTGCCAGCTCACCGGGACAGGGGGAAAAACTGTTTTTT.

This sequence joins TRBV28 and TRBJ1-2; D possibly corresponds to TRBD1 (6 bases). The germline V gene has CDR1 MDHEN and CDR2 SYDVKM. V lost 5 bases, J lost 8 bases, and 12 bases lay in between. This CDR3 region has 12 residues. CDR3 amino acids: CASSTGTRGYTF. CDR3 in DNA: TGTGCCAGCAGTACAGGGACGAGGGGCTACACCTTC.

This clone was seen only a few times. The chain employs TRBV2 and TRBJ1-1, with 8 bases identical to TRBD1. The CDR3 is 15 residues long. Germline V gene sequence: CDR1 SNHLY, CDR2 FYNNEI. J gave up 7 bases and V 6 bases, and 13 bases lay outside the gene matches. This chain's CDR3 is CASSDSFGGTGEAFF. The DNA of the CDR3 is TGTGCCAGCAGCGATTCTTTTGGAGGGACAGGTGAAGCTTTCTTT.

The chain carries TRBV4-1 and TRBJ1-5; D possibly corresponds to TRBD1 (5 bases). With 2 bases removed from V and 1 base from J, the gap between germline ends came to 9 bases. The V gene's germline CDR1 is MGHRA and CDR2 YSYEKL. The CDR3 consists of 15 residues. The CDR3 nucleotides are TGCGCCAGCAGCCAACCCGACAGCAGCAATCAGCCCCAGCATTTT. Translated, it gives CASSQPDSSNQPQHF.

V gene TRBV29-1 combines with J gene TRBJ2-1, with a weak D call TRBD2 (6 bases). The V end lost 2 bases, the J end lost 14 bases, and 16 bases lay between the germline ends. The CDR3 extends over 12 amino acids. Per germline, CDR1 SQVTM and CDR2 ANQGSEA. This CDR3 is CSVELYGGLKFF. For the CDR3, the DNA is TGCAGCGTTGAATTGTACGGGGGTCTTAAGTTCTTC.

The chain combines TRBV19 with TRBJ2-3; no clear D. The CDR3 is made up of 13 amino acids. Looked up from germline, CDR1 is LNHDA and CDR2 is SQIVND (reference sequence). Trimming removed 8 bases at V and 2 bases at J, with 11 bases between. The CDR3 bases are TGTGCCAGTGACAACAGCTACACAGATACGCAGTATTTT. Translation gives CASDNSYTDTQYF.

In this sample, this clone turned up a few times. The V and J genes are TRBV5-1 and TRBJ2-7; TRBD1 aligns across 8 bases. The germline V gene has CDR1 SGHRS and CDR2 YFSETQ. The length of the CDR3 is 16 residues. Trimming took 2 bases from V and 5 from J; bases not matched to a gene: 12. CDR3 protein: CASSLVPGGKLDEQYF. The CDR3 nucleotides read TGCGCCAGCAGCTTAGTCCCAGGGGGCAAGTTGGACGAGCAGTACTTC.

CDR3: CASSQGFQREQFF. The DNA for the CDR3 is TGTGCCAGCAGCCAAGGGTTTCAGAGGGAGCAGTTCTTC. The chain joins TRBV3-1 (or the pseudogene TRBV3-2) to TRBJ2-1, with unresolved D. The CDR3 loop spans 13 amino acids. V gave up 1 base and J gave up 10 bases, with 11 bases separating them. Germline V gene data show CDR1 as LGHDT and CDR2 as YNNKEL (reference sequence).

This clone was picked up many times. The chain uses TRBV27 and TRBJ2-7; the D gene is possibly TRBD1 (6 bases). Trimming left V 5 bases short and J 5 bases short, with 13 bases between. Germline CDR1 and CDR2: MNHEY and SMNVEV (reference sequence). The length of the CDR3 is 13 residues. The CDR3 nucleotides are TGTGCCAGCAGTGACAGGTCTCCCCACGAGCAGTACTTC. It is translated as CASSDRSPHEQYF.

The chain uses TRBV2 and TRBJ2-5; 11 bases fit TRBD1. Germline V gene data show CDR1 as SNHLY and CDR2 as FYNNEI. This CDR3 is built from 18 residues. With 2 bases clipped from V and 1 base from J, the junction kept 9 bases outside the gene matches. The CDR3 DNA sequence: TGTGCCAGCAGTGAACCCTACGCCGGGACAGGGGGCCAAGAGACCCAGTACTTC. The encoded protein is CASSEPYAGTGGQETQYF.

The CDR3 reads CASSPWDRGLEAFF. As DNA, the CDR3 is TGTGCCAGCAGCCCCTGGGACAGGGGCCTTGAAGCTTTCTTT. The chain has TRBV6-5 and TRBJ1-1; 10 bases match TRBD1. V was clipped by 6 bases and J by 7 bases; unmatched bases: 8. CDR3 length equals 14 residues. Germline V CDR1 and CDR2: MNHEY, SVGAGI.

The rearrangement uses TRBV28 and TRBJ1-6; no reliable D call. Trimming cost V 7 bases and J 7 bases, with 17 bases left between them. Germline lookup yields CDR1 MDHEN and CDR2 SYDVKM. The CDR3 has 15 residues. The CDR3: CASNEDREKNSPLHF. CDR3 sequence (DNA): TGTGCCAGCAACGAAGATAGGGAGAAAAATTCACCCCTCCACTTT.